The 10 T cell receptor beta chains reported below all come from one sample, sequenced in a study of cytomegalovirus exposure and HLA in healthy donors. Sequenced by immunoSEQ multiplex PCR; TCRdb stores in-frame clones only, minus some. The sample has 130,000 to 150,000 clones; 85% to 90% are singletons. The material sequenced was PBMCs. These receptors were taken from a woman in her twenties or thirties in good health and CMV-seropositive.

This clone has just a few counts. The chain couples TRBV7-9 to TRBJ2-1, with 8 bases lining up with TRBD1. Germline values: CDR1 SEHNR, CDR2 FQNEAQ (reference sequence). The junction had 5 bases not matched to a gene; V was cut back by 6 bases and J by 7 bases. The CDR3 loop spans 13 amino acids. CDR3: CASRDRELNEQFF. CDR3 DNA sequence: TGTGCCAGCAGGGACAGGGAATTAAATGAGCAGTTCTTC. Looking up the rest from reference TRBV7-9 and TRBJ2-1 gives the full variable domain: DTGVSQNPRHKITKRGQNVTFRCDPISEHNRLYWYRQTLGQGPEFLTYFQNEAQLEKSRLLSDRFSAERPKGSFSTLEIQRTEQGDSAMYLCASRDRELNEQFFGPGTRLTVL.

The chain carries TRBV6-1 and TRBJ2-1, with 12 bases aligning to TRBD2. V dropped 6 bases and J dropped 3; count of bases not matched to a gene: 3. The germline V gene has CDR1 MNHNS and CDR2 SASEGT. The CDR3 sequence is 15 residues long. CDR3 in amino acids: CASRAGLAGYNEQFF. CDR3 bases: TGTGCCAGCAGGGCGGGACTAGCGGGCTACAATGAGCAGTTCTTC.

The rearrangement uses TRBV27 and TRBJ1-2; 7 bases are shared with TRBD1. The trim removed 5 bases at V and 7 bases at J, leaving 4 bases unmatched. Germline V gene sequence: CDR1 MNHEY, CDR2 SMNVEV (reference sequence). The CDR3 has 12 residues. CDR3 amino acids: CASSRQGGGYTF. The CDR3 DNA reads TGTGCCAGCAGTCGACAGGGAGGTGGCTACACCTTC.

The chain links TRBV5-1 to TRBJ2-1; D possibly corresponds to TRBD2 (5 bases). CDR1 and CDR2 from the germline V gene are SGHRS and YFSETQ. The CDR3 length is 12 residues. The germline V and J ends were trimmed by 5 bases and 8 bases, with 11 bases remaining between them. The CDR3 loop reads CASRDGGYEQFF. CDR3 sequence (DNA): TGCGCCAGCAGGGATGGAGGTTATGAGCAGTTCTTC.

In DNA form, the CDR3 reads TGCGCCAGCAGTGTGGGCCGCGAGCAGTACTTC. Residues: CASSVGREQYF. The chain uses TRBV10-1 and TRBJ2-7; D ambiguous. V gave up 4 bases and J gave up 6 bases, with 7 bases separating them. This CDR3 region has 11 residues. CDR1 and CDR2 from the germline V gene are WNHNN and SYGVQD (reference sequence).

V is TRBV27 and J is TRBJ2-3; a possible D gene is TRBD2 (5 bases). The CDR3 extends over 15 amino acids. V was cut by 3 bases and J by 7 bases, with 17 bases left in between. The germline gives CDR1 MNHEY, CDR2 SMNVEV (reference sequence). The CDR3 region has the DNA TGTGCCAGCAGTTTCAAAGCGGACGTTTGGAATACGCAGTATTTT. Amino acids: CASSFKADVWNTQYF.

The V call is TRBV25-1, the J call TRBJ2-7; weak D call: TRBD1 (6 bases). Germline assignment: CDR1 MGHDK and CDR2 SYGVNS. Deletions cut 2 bases from V and 2 bases from J, with 10 bases between. The length of the CDR3 is 14 residues. The CDR3 region is CASSEQGFPYEQYF. CDR3 sequence (DNA): TGTGCCAGCAGTGAACAGGGGTTCCCCTACGAGCAGTACTTC.

V usage is TRBV2 and J usage is TRBJ2-7, with 13 bases that match TRBD2. This CDR3 comprises 14 residues. V lost 6 bases to trimming and J lost 7 bases; unmatched junction nucleotides: 6. Germline V gene lookup returns CDR1 SNHLY and CDR2 FYNNEI. The CDR3 loop is CASRGLAGVEEQYF. CDR3 DNA sequence: TGTGCCAGCAGAGGACTAGCGGGAGTAGAAGAGCAGTACTTC.

There are a few counts of this clone. The V call is TRBV2, the J call TRBJ2-7; 11 bases line up with TRBD2. J lost 3 bases, V lost 9 bases, and 4 bases had no gene match. Per germline, CDR1 SNHLY and CDR2 FYNNEI. The CDR3 consists of 13 residues. The CDR3: CASGTSGDYEQYF. The CDR3 coding sequence is TGTGCCAGTGGGACTAGCGGAGACTACGAGCAGTACTTC.

The chain carries TRBV5-5 and TRBJ1-3; D perhaps matches TRBD1 (5 bases). The CDR3 is 17 residues long. The germline gives CDR1 SGHKS, CDR2 YYEKEE (reference sequence). V lost 0 bases to trimming and J lost 3 bases, with 16 bases between them. The CDR3 is CASSLGMTATYGNTIYF. Written as DNA, the CDR3 is TGTGCCAGCAGCTTGGGAATGACAGCAACTTATGGAAACACCATATATTTT. The whole variable domain, filled in from reference TRBV5-5 and TRBJ1-3, reads DAGVTQSPTHLIKTRGQQVTLRCSPISGHKSVSWYQQVLGQGPQFIFQYYEKEERGRGNFPDRFSARQFPNYSSELNVNALLLGDSALYLCASSLGMTATYGNTIYFGEGSWLTVV.